Listed here are 5 T cell receptor beta chains from one sample, sequenced in a study of cytomegalovirus exposure and HLA in healthy donors. 13 Jbeta primers and 60 Vbeta primers were used for the PCR. Only in-frame clones appear in the TCRdb table, and some are missing; sequencing was by immunoSEQ multiplex PCR. The sample shows 150,000 or so clones, and about 2.2% sits with its ten largest clones. The sequencing sample was made of PBMCs. The receptors were sampled from a woman aged 18-29 years in good health and CMV-seronegative.

V and J are TRBV29-1 and TRBJ2-1; 14 bases map to TRBD2. With 5 bases clipped from V and 4 bases from J, the junction kept 19 bases outside the gene matches. Germline V CDR1 and CDR2: SQVTM, ANQGSEA. The CDR3 has 20 amino acids. As DNA, the CDR3 is TGCAGCGTTCGATACACGGGACTAGCGGGAGACGCTGGGGTTTACAATGAGCAGTTCTTC. Protein: CSVRYTGLAGDAGVYNEQFF.

This chain connects TRBV5-5 to TRBJ2-5; D possibly corresponds to TRBD1 (5 bases). CDR3 length equals 14 residues. V was shortened by 6 bases and J by 5 bases, with 17 bases between the two germline ends. The V gene's germline CDR1 is SGHKS and CDR2 YYEKEE (reference sequence). CDR3 region: CASTRGAPGETQYF. In DNA form, the CDR3 reads TGTGCCAGCACCCGTGGGGCACCTGGGGAGACCCAGTACTTC.

The genes are TRBV7-9 and TRBJ1-1; D remains unclear. The CDR3 is 13 amino acids. The germline V and J ends were trimmed by 5 bases and 0 bases, with 7 bases remaining between them. Germline V gene data show CDR1 as SEHNR and CDR2 as FQNEAQ (reference sequence). CDR3 protein: CASSLILNTEAFF. The CDR3 coding sequence is TGTGCCAGCAGCCTTATTTTGAACACTGAAGCTTTCTTT.

The chain joins TRBV9 to TRBJ1-5; no firm D call. The germline V gene encodes CDR1 SGDLS and CDR2 YYNGEE. The V end was cut by 2 bases, the J end by 0 bases, with 6 bases between. This CDR3 is 14 amino acids long. DNA of the CDR3: TGTGCCAGCAGCGTCTCGGGTAGCAATCAGCCCCAGCATTTT. Translated, it gives CASSVSGSNQPQHF.

The chain couples TRBV7-3 to TRBJ1-1; possibly TRBD1 for D (5 bases). V was pared by 4 bases and J by 1 base, with 7 bases between. Germline assignment: CDR1 SGHTA and CDR2 FQGTGA. The CDR3 has 13 amino acids. The CDR3 here is CASSSGQNTEAFF. The CDR3 nucleotides are TGTGCCAGCAGCTCCGGACAGAACACTGAAGCTTTCTTT.